What follows is one T cell receptor beta chain and its context. Its specific antigen is unknown. Within one base of it there is no much larger clone, and no base qualities were kept. This sample stems from a study of blood T cell repertoires in COVID-19 (dated by TCRdb to about 2020). Study-wide context: Samples covering the acute and convalescent phases of COVID-19 were provided by collaborators in the United States, Italy and Spain. The prospective study material was composed of cDNA or gDNA derived from T cells, B-cell-depleted T cells, or PBMCs. Subjects who had been exposed to COVID-19, were actively infected with it, or had recovered from it provided the deeply sampled blood TCRbeta repertoires that made up the dataset. The repertoires were released in a freely available public database meant as a resource for research on the immune response to SARS-CoV-2. Samples came from the ongoing ImmuneRACE study (first 160 participants) plus 1,254 subjects from 6 global collaborators. Sample metadata almost always included a de-identified subject ID, COVID-19 status, age in years and sex. HLA class I and class II types, where available, came from metadata supplied by the sample provider rather than from assay-based typing. Study-wide conclusions, independent of this receptor: The quantity of clinical and demographic metadata differed by source and by participant and was supplied without curation.

TCRbeta CDR3 regions were amplified from genomic DNA using the immunoSEQ Assay, a bias-controlled multiplex PCR. From the authors' description of their analysis: Within the assay, amplification of reference gene primers was used to estimate how many nucleated cells each sample contained. To quantify the absolute abundance of each unique TCRbeta CDR3 rearrangement, sequence reads were collapsed and filtered. For each sample, productive Simpson clonality was calculated by taking the square root of Simpson's diversity index across productive rearrangements. Drawn from immuneACCESS, this table holds only the in-frame rearrangements with V and J called that TCRdb kept. Clones are partly lost; checked studies trace under half to an unresolved V gene and leave the rest unexplained. That table is the source of V, J and clone size, and D and trimming were worked out from the DNA. The sample contains hundreds of thousands of clones, 88% of them found a single time. The ten biggest clones cover 6% to 8.5% of the sample.

At one collaborating source in Seattle, patients were enrolled during active infection and were followed longitudinally through the course of disease. Collaborating institutions collected whole blood in K2EDTA tubes following their own protocols. Collaborator samples were shipped for TCRbeta analysis as frozen whole blood, isolated PBMCs, or DNA extracted from either sample type. The CDR3, from cysteine to phenylalanine, totals 15 residues. The read is trimmed to its CDR3 DNA, 45 bases read in frame from base 1. Trimming accounts for 4 bases at V and 3 bases at J, while the number of junction bases matched to no gene is 5. Looking up the germline V gene yields CDR1 SGHTA and CDR2 FQGNSA.

The sequence came from a woman in her 70s with COVID-19, enrolled during active disease. The sample comprised peripheral blood. In this chain, TRBV7-2 is recombined with TRBJ1-5, and 8 bases in between align with TRBD1. The DNA reads TGTGCCAGCAGCTCGCAGGGGGCGGTCAATCAGCCCCAGCATTTT. Its translation reads: CASSSQGAVNQPQHF.